This TCR beta chain comes out of a study of blood T cell repertoires in COVID-19 (TCRdb year 2020). Looking at the study overall: Collaborator samples came from the United States, Italy and Spain and covered acute and convalescent phases of COVID-19. The prospective study material was composed of cDNA or gDNA derived from T cells, B-cell-depleted T cells, or PBMCs. Subjects who had been exposed to COVID-19, were actively infected with it, or had recovered from it provided the deeply sampled blood TCRbeta repertoires that made up the dataset. The repertoires were made available in a free public database intended to serve as a resource for research on the immune response to SARS-CoV-2. Samples were obtained from the ongoing ImmuneRACE study (first 160 participants) and from 1,200 or so subjects provided by 6 global collaborators. A de-identified subject ID, COVID-19 status, age in years and sex were almost always included in the sample metadata. HLA class I and class II types, where available, came from metadata supplied by the sample provider rather than from assay-based typing. General findings and caveats noted by the study authors: How much clinical and demographic metadata was included differed by source and by participant, and the metadata was provided uncurated.

As for this clone: Its specific antigen is unknown. There are no base qualities to consult, and no much larger clone falls within one base.

Whole blood was collected in K2EDTA tubes by collaborating institutions according to the institutions' own protocols. Collaborator samples were shipped for TCRbeta analysis as frozen whole blood, isolated PBMCs, or DNA extracted from either sample type. CDR1 is given as SGDLS and CDR2 as YYNGEE, both from the germline V gene. The V end gives up 0 bases and the J end 6 bases, leaving 6 bases in the junction not matched to a gene. Its CDR3 holds 15 amino acids, cysteine through phenylalanine. Only the CDR3 DNA is retained, 45 bases long and in frame from the first base. TCRbeta CDR3 regions were amplified from genomic DNA using the immunoSEQ Assay, a bias-controlled multiplex PCR. On the study's bioinformatics: The number of nucleated cells in each sample was estimated from the amplification of reference gene primers within the assay. Sequence reads were collapsed and filtered to measure the absolute abundance of every unique TCRbeta CDR3 rearrangement. For each sample, productive Simpson clonality was calculated as the square root of Simpson's diversity index over productive rearrangements. The table comes from immuneACCESS by way of TCRdb, which keeps in-frame sequences with V and J called. Part of the clones is missing from these tables; in studies checked, under half for an unresolved V gene and the rest for unknown reasons. V and J calls and clone size come straight from that table; D and trimming were deduced from the DNA. The sample contains about 140,000 clones, over 60% of them found a single time. The ten largest clonotypes hold approximately 5% of the sample.

This TCR was recovered from a woman older than 75 with active or convalescent COVID-19. The chain is encoded by TRBV9 joined to TRBJ1-2; TRBD1 lines up with 9 middle nucleotides. The sequenced material came from peripheral blood. The CDR3 sequence is CASSVAGTGFDGYTF. The nucleotide sequence reads as follows: TGTGCCAGCAGCGTAGCTGGGACAGGGTTCGATGGCTACACCTTC.